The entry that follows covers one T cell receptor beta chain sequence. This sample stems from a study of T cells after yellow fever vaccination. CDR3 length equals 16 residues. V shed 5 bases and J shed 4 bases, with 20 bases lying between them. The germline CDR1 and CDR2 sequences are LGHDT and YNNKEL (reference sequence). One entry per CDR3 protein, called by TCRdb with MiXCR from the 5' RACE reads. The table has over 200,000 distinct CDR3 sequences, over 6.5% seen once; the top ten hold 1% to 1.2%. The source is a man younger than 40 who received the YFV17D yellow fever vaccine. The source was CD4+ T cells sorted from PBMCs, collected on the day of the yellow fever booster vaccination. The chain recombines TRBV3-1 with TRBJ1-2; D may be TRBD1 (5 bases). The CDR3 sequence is CASSGAYTSRLYGYTF. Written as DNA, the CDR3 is TGTGCCAGCAGCGGGGCTTACACGAGCCGACTCTATGGCTACACCTTC.